This entry features one T cell receptor (beta chain) sequence. Its antigen is unidentified. The PCR ran on 60 Vbeta and 13 Jbeta primers. The repertoire was sequenced with immunoSEQ multiplex PCR; TCRdb's copy has only in-frame clones and lacks some. This sample has tens of thousands of clones, with 65% to 90% found just once. The entry originates in a study of cytomegalovirus exposure and HLA in healthy donors. Study-level information: Drawn from HLA-typed donors, approximately 86 million unique TCRs were held in an early data release. General study findings and limits: Per a later analysis, 15,000 to 20,000 TCR beta sequences showed association with HLA alleles at 0.05 false discovery rate. For TCR beta chains, V- and J-gene trimming was later linked to a missense DCLRE1C variant. Later analysis identified several of the most significant clusters that appeared linked to common viral pathogens.

Sequencing was done on a sample of PBMCs. The clonotype was recovered from a man aged 25 to 40 in good health and CMV-seronegative.

CDR3 in DNA: TGTGCCAGCAGCCAAGCGGCGGGACAGGGGACCTACGAGCAGTACTTC. Its protein is CASSQAAGQGTYEQYF. The rearrangement joins TRBV4-2 to TRBJ2-7; TRBD1 matches 10 bases. From germline, CDR1 is LGHNA and CDR2 YNFKEQ. With 1 base clipped from V and 2 bases from J, the junction kept 5 bases outside the gene matches. The CDR3 is 16 residues long.